What follows describes a single TCR beta chain. The junction differs from germline at one of its ends, possibly a read error. An input of about 0.5 to 1 ug of RNA was subjected to reverse transcription using random hexamers. Amplification of TCR beta CDR3 across 54 Vbeta and 13 Jbeta was performed with immunoSEQ multiplex PCR. TCRdb reprocessed the immunoSEQ multiplex PCR reads with MiXCR, giving one entry per CDR3 protein. The table has approximately 270,000 distinct CDR3 sequences, approximately 92% seen once. TEMRA cells were FACS-enriched, with CD8+ and CD4+ T cells isolated negatively. The length of the CDR3 is 13 residues. Germline-derived CDR1 and CDR2 are SSHAT and FNYEAQ (reference sequence). The data are from a study of CD8 T cells in Susac syndrome.

The sequence was obtained from a human donor with multiple sclerosis. This chain connects TRBV7-7 to TRBJ2-1; a possible D gene is TRBD2 (5 bases). The material sequenced was CD4+ T cells from PBMCs. CDR3 residues: CASSLALGKEQFF. The CDR3 DNA reads TGTGCTAGCAGCTTAGCGCTTGGTAAGGAGCAGTTCTTC.